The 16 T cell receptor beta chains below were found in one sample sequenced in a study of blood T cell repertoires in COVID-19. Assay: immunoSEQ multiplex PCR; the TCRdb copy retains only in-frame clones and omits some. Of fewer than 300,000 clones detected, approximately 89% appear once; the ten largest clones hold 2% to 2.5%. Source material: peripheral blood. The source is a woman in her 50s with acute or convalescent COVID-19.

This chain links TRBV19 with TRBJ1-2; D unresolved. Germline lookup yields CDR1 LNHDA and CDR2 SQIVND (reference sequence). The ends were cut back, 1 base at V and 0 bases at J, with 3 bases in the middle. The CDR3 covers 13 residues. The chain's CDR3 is CASSIAANYGYTF. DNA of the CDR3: TGTGCCAGTAGTATAGCAGCTAACTATGGCTACACCTTC.

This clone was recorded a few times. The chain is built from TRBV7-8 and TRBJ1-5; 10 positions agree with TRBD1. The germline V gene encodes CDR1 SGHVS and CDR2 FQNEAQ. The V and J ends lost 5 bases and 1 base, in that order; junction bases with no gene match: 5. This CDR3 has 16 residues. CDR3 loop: CASSRDRGRSNQPQHF. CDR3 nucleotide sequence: TGTGCCAGCAGCAGAGACAGGGGGCGAAGCAATCAGCCCCAGCATTTT.

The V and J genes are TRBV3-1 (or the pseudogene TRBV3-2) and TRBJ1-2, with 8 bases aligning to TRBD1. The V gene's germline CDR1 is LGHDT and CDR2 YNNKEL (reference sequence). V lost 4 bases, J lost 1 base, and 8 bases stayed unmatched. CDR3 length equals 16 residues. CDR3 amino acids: CASSPNPGQGNYGYTF. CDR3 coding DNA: TGTGCCAGCAGCCCGAACCCTGGACAGGGTAACTATGGCTACACCTTC.

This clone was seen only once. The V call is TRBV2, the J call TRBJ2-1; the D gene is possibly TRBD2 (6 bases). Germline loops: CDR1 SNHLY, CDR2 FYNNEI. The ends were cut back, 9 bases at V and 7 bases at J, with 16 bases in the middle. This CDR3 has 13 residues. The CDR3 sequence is CARAGQGLNEQFF. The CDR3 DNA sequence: TGTGCCAGGGCGGGGCAGGGTTTGAATGAGCAGTTCTTC.

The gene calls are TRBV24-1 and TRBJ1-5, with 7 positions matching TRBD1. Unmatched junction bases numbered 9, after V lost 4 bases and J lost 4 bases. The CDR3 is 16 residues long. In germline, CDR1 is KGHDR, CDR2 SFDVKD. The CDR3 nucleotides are TGTGCCACCAGTGACGGACGGACAGGAGATAATCAGCCCCAGCATTTT. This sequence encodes CATSDGRTGDNQPQHF.

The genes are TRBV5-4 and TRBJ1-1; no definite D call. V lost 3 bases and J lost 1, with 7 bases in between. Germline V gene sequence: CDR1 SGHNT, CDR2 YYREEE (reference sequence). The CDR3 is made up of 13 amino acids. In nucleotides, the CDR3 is TGTGCCAGCAGCTCGAGAGGGAACACTGAAGCTTTCTTT. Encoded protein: CASSSRGNTEAFF.

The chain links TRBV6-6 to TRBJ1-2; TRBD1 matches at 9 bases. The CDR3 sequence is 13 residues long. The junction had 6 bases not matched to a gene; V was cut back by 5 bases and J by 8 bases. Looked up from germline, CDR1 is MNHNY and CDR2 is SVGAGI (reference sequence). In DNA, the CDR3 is TGTGCCAGCAGTAAGACAGGGGGGCACGGCTACACCTTC. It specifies CASSKTGGHGYTF.

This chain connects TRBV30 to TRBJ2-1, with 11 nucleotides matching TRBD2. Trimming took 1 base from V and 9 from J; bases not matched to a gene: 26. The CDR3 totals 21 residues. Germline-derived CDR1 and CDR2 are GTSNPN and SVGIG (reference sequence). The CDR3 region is CAWSDLTGTGWALAGEGEQFF. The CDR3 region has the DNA TGTGCCTGGAGTGACCTCACCGGGACAGGTTGGGCACTAGCGGGAGAGGGTGAGCAGTTCTTC.

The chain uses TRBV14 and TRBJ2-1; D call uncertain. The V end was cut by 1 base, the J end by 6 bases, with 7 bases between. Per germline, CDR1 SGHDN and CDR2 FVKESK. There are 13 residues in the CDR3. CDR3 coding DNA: TGTGCCAGCAGCCAAGCCCCGAGCAATGAGCAGTTCTTC. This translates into CASSQAPSNEQFF.

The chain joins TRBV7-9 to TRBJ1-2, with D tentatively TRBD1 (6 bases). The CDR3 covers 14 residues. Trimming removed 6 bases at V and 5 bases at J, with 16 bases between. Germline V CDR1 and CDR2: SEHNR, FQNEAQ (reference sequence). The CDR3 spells CASSQTGTPYGYTF. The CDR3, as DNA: TGTGCCAGCAGTCAAACCGGGACACCTTATGGCTACACCTTC.

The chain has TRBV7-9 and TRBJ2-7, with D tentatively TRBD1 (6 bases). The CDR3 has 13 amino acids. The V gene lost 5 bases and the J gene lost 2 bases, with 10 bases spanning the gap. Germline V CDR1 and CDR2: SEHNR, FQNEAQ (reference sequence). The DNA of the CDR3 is TGTGCCAGCAGCCAGGGGATTACCTACGAGCAGTACTTC. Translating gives CASSQGITYEQYF. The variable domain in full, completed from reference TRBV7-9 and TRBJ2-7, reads DTGVSQNPRHKITKRGQNVTFRCDPISEHNRLYWYRQTLGQGPEFLTYFQNEAQLEKSRLLSDRFSAERPKGSFSTLEIQRTEQGDSAMYLCASSQGITYEQYFGPGTRLTVT.

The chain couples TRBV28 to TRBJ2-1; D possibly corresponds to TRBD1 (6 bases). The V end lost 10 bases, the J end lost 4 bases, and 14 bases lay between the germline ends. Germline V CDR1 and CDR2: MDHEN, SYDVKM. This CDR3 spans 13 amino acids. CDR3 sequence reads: CATWTDIYNEQFF. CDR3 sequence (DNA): TGTGCCACCTGGACAGACATATACAATGAGCAGTTCTTC.

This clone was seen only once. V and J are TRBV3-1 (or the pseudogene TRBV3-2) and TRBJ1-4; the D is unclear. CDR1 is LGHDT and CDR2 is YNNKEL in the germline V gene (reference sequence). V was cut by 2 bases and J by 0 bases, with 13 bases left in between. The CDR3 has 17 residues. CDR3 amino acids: CASSQWAMGATNEKLFF. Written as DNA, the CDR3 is TGTGCCAGCAGCCAATGGGCGATGGGAGCAACTAATGAAAAACTGTTTTTT.

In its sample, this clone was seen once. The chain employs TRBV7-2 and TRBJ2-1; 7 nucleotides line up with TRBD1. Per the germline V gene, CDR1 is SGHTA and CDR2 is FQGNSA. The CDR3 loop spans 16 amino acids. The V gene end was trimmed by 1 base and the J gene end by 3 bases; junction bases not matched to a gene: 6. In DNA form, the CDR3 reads TGTGCCAGCAGCTTAGTCGGCTCAGGGGGCTACAATGAGCAGTTCTTC. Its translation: CASSLVGSGGYNEQFF. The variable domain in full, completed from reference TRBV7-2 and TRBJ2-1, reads GAGVSQSPSNKVTEKGKDVELRCDPISGHTALYWYRQSLGQGLEFLIYFQGNSAPDKSGLPSDRFSAERTGGSVSTLTIQRTQQEDSAVYLCASSLVGSGGYNEQFFGPGTRLTVL.

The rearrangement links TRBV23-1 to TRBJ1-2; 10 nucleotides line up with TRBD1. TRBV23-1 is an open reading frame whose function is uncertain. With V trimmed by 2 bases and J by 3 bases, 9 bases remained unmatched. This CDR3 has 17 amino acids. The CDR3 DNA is TGCGCCAGCAGTCAACCGACAGGGGGCGTTGAAGACTATGGCTACACCTTC. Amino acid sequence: CASSQPTGGVEDYGYTF.

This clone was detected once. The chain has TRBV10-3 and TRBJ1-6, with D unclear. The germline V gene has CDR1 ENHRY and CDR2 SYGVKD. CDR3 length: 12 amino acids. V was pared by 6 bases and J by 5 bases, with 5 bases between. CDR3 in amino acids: CAIRADNSPLHF. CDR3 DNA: TGTGCCATCAGGGCAGATAATTCACCCCTCCACTTT.